The sequence of this T cell receptor (beta chain) was determined in a study of tumor-infiltrating lymphocytes in primary liver carcinoma. Study in general: Patients underwent surgical resection for primary liver carcinoma.

The investigators made TCR beta cDNA from around 540 ng total RNA, using a constant-region primer. Three-round nested multiplex PCR performed with slightly modified ARM-PCR produced the TCR beta libraries. Primers for the first two PCR rounds were TRBV1-TRBV30 forward primers and a C-beta reverse primer (around 10 cycles per round). TCRdb ran MiXCR on the multiplex PCR reads and lists one entry per CDR3 protein. The sample consists of fewer than 350,000 distinct CDR3 sequences, almost 65% of them appearing once. This CDR3 has 14 residues. Per the germline V gene, CDR1 is LNHDA and CDR2 is SQIVND (reference sequence). The germline V and J ends were trimmed by 4 bases and 0 bases, with 10 bases remaining between them. The study extracted blood RNA from unsorted whole blood and also extracted germline DNA.

Sample: peripheral blood. The clonotype originates from a man aged 40-55 years with primary liver carcinoma and hepatitis B virus infection. The chain has TRBV19 and TRBJ2-7, with D uncertain. The CDR3 DNA reads TGTGCCAGTAGTACGTGGTATGGCTCCTACGAGCAGTACTTC. This translates into CASSTWYGSYEQYF. The full variable domain, rest sourced from reference TRBV19 and TRBJ2-7, is DGGITQSPKYLFRKEGQNVTLSCEQNLNHDAMYWYRQDPGQGLRLIYYSQIVNDFQKGDIAEGYSVSREKKESFPLTVTSAQKNPTAFYLCASSTWYGSYEQYFGPGTRLTVT.